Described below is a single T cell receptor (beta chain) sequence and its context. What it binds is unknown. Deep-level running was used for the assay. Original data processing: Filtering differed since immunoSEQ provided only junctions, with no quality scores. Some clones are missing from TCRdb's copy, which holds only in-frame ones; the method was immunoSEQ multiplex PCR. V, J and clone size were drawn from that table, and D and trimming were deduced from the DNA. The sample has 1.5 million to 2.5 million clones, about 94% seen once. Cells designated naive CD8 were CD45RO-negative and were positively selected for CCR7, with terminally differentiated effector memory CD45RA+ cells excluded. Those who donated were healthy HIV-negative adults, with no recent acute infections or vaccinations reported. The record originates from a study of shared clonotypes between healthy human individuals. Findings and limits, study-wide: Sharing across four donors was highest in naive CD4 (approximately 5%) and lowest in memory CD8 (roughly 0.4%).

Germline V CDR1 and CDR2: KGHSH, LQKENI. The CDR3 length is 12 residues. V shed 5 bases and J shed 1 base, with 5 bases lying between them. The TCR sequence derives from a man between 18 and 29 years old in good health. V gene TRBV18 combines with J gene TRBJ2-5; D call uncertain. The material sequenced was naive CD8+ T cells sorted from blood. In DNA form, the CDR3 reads TGTGCCAGCTCAGACACCCAAGAGACCCAGTACTTC. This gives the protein CASSDTQETQYF. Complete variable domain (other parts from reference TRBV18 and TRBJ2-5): NAGVMQNPRHLVRRRGQEARLRCSPMKGHSHVYWYRQLPEEGLKFMVYLQKENIIDESGMPKERFSAEFPKEGPSILRIQQVVRGDSAAYFCASSDTQETQYFGPGTRLLVL.